Below, 20 T cell receptor beta chains from the same sample are listed, as sequenced in a study of blood T cell repertoires in COVID-19. The protocol was immunoSEQ multiplex PCR, while the TCRdb copy is restricted to in-frame clones and leaves out a portion. The sample lists about 330,000 clones, approximately 90% occurring once. The sequencing input was peripheral blood. These receptors came from a man aged 25 to 40 with COVID-19, enrolled during active disease.

This clone was recorded once. The junction does not match germline at one end; this may be a read error. The chain recombines TRBV10-3 with TRBJ2-7; D remains unclear. There are 13 residues in the CDR3. Germline V gene data show CDR1 as ENHRY and CDR2 as SYGVKD. The CDR3, as DNA: TGTGCCATCAGTGAGGTTCCAGGCCACCTGTACTCGTTC. It codes for CAISEVPGHLYSF.

The J gene is TRBJ1-2, the V gene TRBV19; no clear D gene. The V gene lost 5 bases and the J gene lost 2 bases, with 12 bases spanning the gap. This CDR3 comprises 14 residues. CDR1 is LNHDA and CDR2 is SQIVND in the germline V gene (reference sequence). The CDR3 DNA sequence: TGTGCCAGTAGTCCCCGGCACGGGAACTATGGCTACACCTTC. This codes for CASSPRHGNYGYTF. The variable domain in full, with the rest retrieved from reference TRBV19 and TRBJ1-2, is DGGITQSPKYLFRKEGQNVTLSCEQNLNHDAMYWYRQDPGQGLRLIYYSQIVNDFQKGDIAEGYSVSREKKESFPLTVTSAQKNPTAFYLCASSPRHGNYGYTFGSGTRLTVV.

Only one count was recorded for this clone. The chain links TRBV6-1 to TRBJ2-1; 8 nucleotides align to TRBD2. Germline CDR1 and CDR2: MNHNS and SASEGT. V was clipped by 1 base and J by 9 bases; unmatched bases: 11. The CDR3 runs to 16 residues. CDR3 sequence: CASSEGATSAVGEQFF. DNA for the CDR3: TGTGCCAGCAGTGAAGGGGCGACTAGCGCCGTGGGTGAGCAGTTCTTC.

With respect to this clone: A much larger clonotype is one base distant, so this may be a read error. V usage is TRBV5-4 and J usage is TRBJ1-6; D is perhaps TRBD1 (6 bases). There are 14 residues in the CDR3. V lost 0 bases to trimming and J lost 10 bases, with 11 bases between them. Per germline, CDR1 SGHNT and CDR2 YYREEE (reference sequence). The CDR3 nucleotides are TGTGCCAGCAGCTTGGGACAGGAATTCTCACCCCTCCACTTT. The encoded protein is CASSLGQEFSPLHF.

The V call is TRBV18, the J call TRBJ1-5, with D possibly matching TRBD1 (6 bases). V was trimmed by 3 bases and J by 4 bases, leaving 10 bases between them. The CDR3 consists of 14 residues. Germline V lookup: CDR1 KGHSH, CDR2 LQKENI. This CDR3 reads CASSPDQGNQPQHF. Here the CDR3 DNA reads TGTGCCAGCTCACCCGATCAGGGGAATCAGCCCCAGCATTTT.

This rearrangement joins TRBV5-3 to TRBJ2-6; possible D gene TRBD2, 6 bases. TRBV5-3 is flagged as an ORF with uncertain function. The CDR3 is 18 amino acids. Trimming cost V 3 bases and J 0 bases, with 16 bases left between them. The CDR3 DNA reads TGTGCCAGAAGCTACCCCCCGGGGGTCAGCTCTGGGGCCAACGTCCTGACTTTC. Protein product: CARSYPPGVSSGANVLTF.

CDR3 bases: TGTGCCAGCACTCCCGCGGGGGGGCCTGGAAACACCATATATTTT. This gives the protein CASTPAGGPGNTIYF. This chain uses TRBV6-5 with TRBJ1-3; D may be TRBD1 (6 bases). CDR3 size: 15 residues. V was pared by 7 bases and J by 2 bases, with 15 bases between. Germline V CDR1 and CDR2: MNHEY, SVGAGI.

The chain links TRBV14 to TRBJ2-3, with 8 bases aligning to TRBD2. The CDR3 is 15 amino acids. CDR1 and CDR2 from the germline V gene are SGHDN and FVKESK. Trimming at V came to 5 bases and at J to 2 bases, leaving 6 bases not matched to a gene. CDR3 protein: CASSTTAGDTDTQYF. Here the CDR3 DNA reads TGTGCCAGCAGCACAACAGCGGGGGACACAGATACGCAGTATTTT.

This rearrangement joins TRBV28 to TRBJ1-4; tentative D call: TRBD1 (5 bases). CDR3 length equals 15 residues. The ends were cut back, 2 bases at V and 7 bases at J, with 14 bases in the middle. CDR1 is MDHEN and CDR2 is SYDVKM in the germline V gene. The CDR3 here is CASSLIGARREKLFF. The CDR3 region has the DNA TGTGCCAGCAGTTTAATTGGGGCGAGGCGTGAAAAACTGTTTTTT.

This clone was found once. This rearrangement joins TRBV5-6 to TRBJ1-6; D ambiguous. V lost 0 bases to trimming and J lost 8 bases, with 9 bases between them. CDR3 length: 14 residues. Germline V gene sequence: CDR1 SGHDT, CDR2 YYEEEE. DNA of the CDR3: TGTGCCAGCAGCTTGGTGGGAGAGGATTCACCCCTCCACTTT. As protein: CASSLVGEDSPLHF.

The chain joins TRBV7-9 to TRBJ2-3; D call uncertain. Trimming took off 2 bases at V and 1 base at J, with 10 bases between the two ends. Germline V CDR1 and CDR2: SEHNR, FQNEAQ (reference sequence). CDR3 length: 15 residues. The CDR3 DNA sequence: TGTGCCAGCAGCTTAAGTAGAATTGGCACAGATACGCAGTATTTT. Residues: CASSLSRIGTDTQYF.

The CDR3 spells CASSPAAGPYNEQFF. The CDR3 DNA is TGTGCCAGCTCACCTGCGGCAGGGCCCTACAATGAGCAGTTCTTC. The chain employs TRBV18 and TRBJ2-1, with TRBD1 as a possible D gene (5 bases). V lost 3 bases and J lost 2, with 11 bases in between. The CDR3 totals 15 residues. CDR1 is KGHSH, CDR2 LQKENI, per germline.

This chain uses TRBV10-3 with TRBJ2-7; 9 bases fit TRBD2. Trimming at V came to 8 bases and at J to 3 bases, leaving 8 bases not matched to a gene. The germline V gene has CDR1 ENHRY and CDR2 SYGVKD. The CDR3 covers 14 residues. The CDR3 loop is CAIGAGGSFYEQYF. CDR3 DNA: TGTGCCATCGGAGCGGGAGGCTCATTCTACGAGCAGTACTTC.

This clone was detected once. The chain joins TRBV19 to TRBJ2-2; D might be TRBD1 (8 bases). The length of the CDR3 is 15 residues. The V and J ends lost 7 bases and 6 bases respectively, with 18 bases between them. The V gene's germline CDR1 is LNHDA and CDR2 SQIVND (reference sequence). Here the CDR3 reads CASKPDREGAGELFF. For the CDR3, the DNA is TGTGCCAGTAAGCCGGACAGGGAGGGGGCCGGGGAGCTGTTTTTT.

The rearrangement links TRBV3-1 (or the pseudogene TRBV3-2) to TRBJ2-3; no reliable D call. Germline V CDR1 and CDR2: LGHDT, YNNKEL (reference sequence). V shed 3 bases and J shed 0 bases, with 13 bases lying between them. The length of the CDR3 is 16 residues. CDR3 coding DNA: TGTGCCAGCAGCCAGAGATCCTTTGCTAGCACAGATACGCAGTATTTT. It yields the protein CASSQRSFASTDTQYF.

Written as DNA, the CDR3 is TGCGCCAGCAGCCAGGGACTAGCGGGACTCCAAGAGACCCAGTACTTC. This translates into CASSQGLAGLQETQYF. V is TRBV4-1 and J is TRBJ2-5; 13 bases fit TRBD2. The CDR3 consists of 16 residues. The germline V gene encodes CDR1 MGHRA and CDR2 YSYEKL. V shed 3 bases, J shed 1 base, and the junction held 2 bases outside the gene matches.

The chain combines TRBV7-3 with TRBJ2-1; 7 positions match TRBD2. Germline CDR1 and CDR2: SGHTA and FQGTGA. This CDR3 spans 17 amino acids. The trim removed 1 base at V and 6 bases at J, leaving 12 bases unmatched. The chain's CDR3 is CASSLRLAAFSINEQFF. The CDR3, as DNA: TGTGCCAGCAGCTTAAGGCTAGCGGCGTTCTCTATCAATGAGCAGTTCTTC.

The chain recombines TRBV27 with TRBJ1-1, with D perhaps matching TRBD1 (6 bases). Germline V gene sequence: CDR1 MNHEY, CDR2 SMNVEV (reference sequence). This CDR3 has 17 amino acids. The V gene lost 5 bases and the J gene lost 0 bases, with 19 bases spanning the gap. CDR3 residues: CASSAHRDPFMNTEAFF. The DNA of the CDR3 is TGTGCCAGCAGTGCGCACAGGGACCCTTTTATGAACACTGAAGCTTTCTTT.

This clone was seen only once. V gene TRBV4-3 combines with J gene TRBJ1-6; 9 nucleotides line up with TRBD1. This CDR3 contains 17 residues. V lost 5 bases, J lost 5 bases, and 10 bases stayed unmatched. Germline CDR1 reads LGHNA; CDR2 reads YSLEER. DNA for the CDR3: TGCGCCAGCAGCTCAAGAACAGGGGGCGCGGATAATTCACCCCTCCACTTT. Amino acids: CASSSRTGGADNSPLHF.

V gene TRBV12-3 or TRBV12-4 combines with J gene TRBJ1-1; the D gene is possibly TRBD1 (5 bases). CDR3 size: 12 residues. The V and J ends lost 7 bases and 7 bases respectively, with 13 bases between them. The CDR3 bases are TGTGCCAGCAACTTCCAGGGTGGTGAAGCTTTCTTT. It yields the protein CASNFQGGEAFF.